This passage covers 6 T cell receptor beta chains from one sample sequenced in a study of CXCR3-negative and CXCR3-positive naive CD8 T cells. Findings and caveats of the study: More hydrophobic TRB CDR3s occurred in CXCR3-positive than in CXCR3-negative naive cells.

Via 5' RACE with UMI labels, TRB cDNA libraries were prepared. No DNA is given; TCRdb re-called the 5' RACE reads and lists each CDR3 protein once. Its table lists some 120,000 distinct CDR3 sequences. These receptors' antigens are unknown. The sample taken for sequencing was naive CXCR3+ CD8+ T cells from blood. The sample's subset: CD45RO-CCR7+CD27+CD95- naive CD8+ T cells expressing CXCR3 (TNR3+). These receptors all come from a human donor in good health. Some clones in this sample may be carry-over from other donors' samples.

The V and J genes are TRBV12-3 or TRBV12-4 and TRBJ2-7. This CDR3 is 13 amino acids long. The CDR3 here is CASTLAPTYEQYF.

The chain carries TRBV7-9 and TRBJ2-1; TCRdb's D call of TRBD1 is untestable without DNA. The CDR3 contains 14 residues. Germline loops: CDR1 SEHNR, CDR2 FQNEAQ (reference sequence). The CDR3 region is CASSLGQGSNEQFF.

The V and J genes are TRBV10-2 and TRBJ2-4; the D call from TCRdb, TRBD2, cannot be confirmed without DNA. Germline CDR1 reads WSHSY; CDR2 reads SAAADI. This CDR3 spans 16 amino acids. The CDR3 protein is CASSARLAGEGDIQYF.

The chain joins TRBV4-2 to TRBJ2-5; TCRdb's assignment of TRBD1 cannot be checked, as there is no DNA. Germline CDR1 LGHNA, CDR2 YNFKEQ. The CDR3 consists of 14 residues. CDR3 amino acids: CASSQEDRGLTQYF.

This chain uses TRBV23-1 with TRBJ2-1; TCRdb calls TRBD1, which cannot be checked without DNA. TRBV23-1 is classed as an ORF, of uncertain function. The CDR3 covers 17 residues. The CDR3 region is CASSQFVGTGDYNEQFF.

The chain combines TRBV19 with TRBJ2-4; TCRdb picks TRBD1, but there is no DNA to check that call. Per germline, CDR1 LNHDA and CDR2 SQIVND (reference sequence). This CDR3 has 15 residues. The CDR3 loop is CASSLTGTQGNIQYF.